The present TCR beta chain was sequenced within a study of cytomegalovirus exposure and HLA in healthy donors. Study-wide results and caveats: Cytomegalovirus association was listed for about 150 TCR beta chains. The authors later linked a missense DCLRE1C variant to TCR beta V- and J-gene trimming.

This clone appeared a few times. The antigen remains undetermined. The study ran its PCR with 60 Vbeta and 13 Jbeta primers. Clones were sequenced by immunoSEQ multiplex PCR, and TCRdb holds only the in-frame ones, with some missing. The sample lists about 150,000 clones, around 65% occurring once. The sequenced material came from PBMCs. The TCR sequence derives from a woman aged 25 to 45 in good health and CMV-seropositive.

In nucleotides, the CDR3 is TGTGCCATCAGTGGAGGCAGCCCGAACTATGGCTACACCTTC. Translation gives CAISGGSPNYGYTF. The chain uses TRBV10-3 and TRBJ1-2; the D is unclear. The CDR3 contains 14 residues. Trimming took off 4 bases at V and 2 bases at J, with 11 bases between the two ends. CDR1 is ENHRY and CDR2 is SYGVKD in the germline V gene.